Listed below are T cell receptor beta chains from one sample, sequenced in a study of T cell repertoires in cytomegalovirus infection. TCRdb re-derived calls from the reads in MiXCR, one entry per CDR3 protein. This sample has around 430,000 distinct CDR3 sequences, with 42% found just once. Antigens for these TCRs are unknown. The sequences come from cultured PBMCs, collected from culture after CMV antigen stimulation. These receptors all stem from a human donor in good health (CMV status not recorded). Some clones in this sample may be carry-over from other donors' samples. CDR3s leave out the opening cysteine and the closing phenylalanine or tryptophan. Each record gives: V gene, CDR3 protein.

V: TRBV7-2
CDR3: ASSFAQGEYEQY

V: TRBV6-6
CDR3: ASKVTGAGTEAF

V: TRBV7-6
CDR3: ASSFRDSNYGYT

V: TRBV4-3
CDR3: ASSQDPPTSGRGTQY

V: TRBV7-6
CDR3: ASTERSGEETQY

V: TRBV7-6
CDR3: AYEGRMGDTQY

V: TRBV12-3/TRBV12-4
CDR3: ASSLEGAGYNEQF

V: TRBV6-2/TRBV6-3
CDR3: ASSYSASGTGAFKETQY

V: TRBV19
CDR3: ASTHSGSSYNEQF

V: TRBV7-2
CDR3: ASSWGRRGQY

V: TRBV6-1
CDR3: ASWLQGGVNQPQH

V: TRBV6-2/TRBV6-3
CDR3: ASSAHSDGYNEQF

V: TRBV12-3/TRBV12-4
CDR3: ASSSRSFSGNTIY

V: TRBV11-1
CDR3: ASSPRTGGLEGEAF

V: TRBV6-2/TRBV6-3
CDR3: ASSDPGQGTEAF

V: TRBV14
CDR3: ASSAGGFETQY

V: TRBV6-2/TRBV6-3
CDR3: ATFDYASTDTQY

V: TRBV7-8
CDR3: ASSHRRGEQF

V: TRBV7-2
CDR3: ASSLEWGGELF

V: TRBV19
CDR3: ASNSYGRALLTGELF

V: TRBV28
CDR3: ASGGNIQY

V: TRBV6-5
CDR3: ASGRTVNQPQH